One and the same sample provided the 18 T cell receptor beta chains below, sequenced in a study of shared clonotypes between healthy human individuals. Sequencing was performed with immunoSEQ multiplex PCR; in TCRdb, only in-frame clones are kept and a portion is missing. The table lists roughly 2,000,000 clones, roughly 95% of them singletons. Naive CD8 cells lacked CD45RO and underwent positive selection for CCR7, leaving out terminally differentiated effector memory CD45RA+ cells. Material for sequencing was naive CD8+ T cells from PBMCs. These receptors were obtained from a man aged 18-30 years in good health. Some clones in this sample may be carry-over from other donors' samples.

The CDR3 DNA reads TGTGCCAGCAGCTTAGTAGTGGGGACAGTCTACGAGCAGTACTTC. Translation: CASSLVVGTVYEQYF. This sequence joins TRBV7-2 and TRBJ2-7, with 7 bases that match TRBD1. With 1 base clipped from V and 3 bases from J, the junction kept 6 bases outside the gene matches. Germline values: CDR1 SGHTA, CDR2 FQGNSA. The CDR3 has 15 amino acids.

This chain uses TRBV7-8 with TRBJ2-2; 7 nucleotides match TRBD1. This CDR3 is 16 amino acids long. Germline values: CDR1 SGHVS, CDR2 FQNEAQ. The V gene end was trimmed by 5 bases and the J gene end by 5 bases; junction bases not matched to a gene: 11. DNA for the CDR3: TGTGCCAGCAGCAACTCCAGGACAGGCGAGACCGGGGAGCTGTTTTTT. It encodes CASSNSRTGETGELFF. Combining the CDR3 with reference TRBV7-8 and TRBJ2-2 gives the whole variable domain GAGVSQSPRYKVAKRGQDVALRCDPISGHVSLFWYQQALGQGPEFLTYFQNEAQLDKSGLPSDRFFAERPEGSVSTLKIQRTQQEDSAVYLCASSNSRTGETGELFFGEGSRLTVL.

The chain employs TRBV9 and TRBJ2-3; TRBD2 agrees at 7 bases. The germline CDR1 and CDR2 sequences are SGDLS and YYNGEE. V dropped 4 bases and J dropped 0; count of bases not matched to a gene: 8. This CDR3 has 16 residues. CDR3 region: CASSFSREDSTDTQYF. The CDR3 bases are TGTGCCAGCAGCTTTAGTCGGGAGGACAGCACAGATACGCAGTATTTT.

This sequence joins TRBV9 and TRBJ2-3; 11 nucleotides agree with TRBD2. Germline V gives CDR1 SGDLS, CDR2 YYNGEE. The V and J ends lost 4 bases and 4 bases, in that order; junction bases with no gene match: 17. There are 19 residues in the CDR3. In DNA, the CDR3 is TGTGCCAGCAGCCTTAGTGGGGCTAGCGGGAGGAATCGCGCAGATACGCAGTATTTT. Amino acids: CASSLSGASGRNRADTQYF.

The CDR3 nucleotides are TGTGCCAGCAGTTTACTAATGGCTTTCGGGAGTTCCGCAGATACGCAGTATTTT. Translating gives CASSLLMAFGSSADTQYF. The chain joins TRBV27 to TRBJ2-3; a possible D gene is TRBD2 (6 bases). The V and J ends lost 2 bases and 4 bases respectively, with 22 bases between them. Per the germline V gene, CDR1 is MNHEY and CDR2 is SMNVEV (reference sequence). This CDR3 spans 18 amino acids.

The chain recombines TRBV19 with TRBJ2-5; the match to TRBD2 covers 8 bases. Germline V gives CDR1 LNHDA, CDR2 SQIVND (reference sequence). V lost 1 base and J lost 2; bases outside the gene matches: 15. This CDR3 has 19 amino acids. CDR3: CASSIALWGVAGLQETQYF. CDR3 DNA sequence: TGTGCCAGTAGTATAGCCCTCTGGGGGGTAGCGGGGCTACAAGAGACCCAGTACTTC.

The CDR3 nucleotides read TGTGCCAGCAGCTTATTTAGGGGCGGGGGACCACAAGAGACCCAGTACTTC. Its translation is CASSLFRGGGPQETQYF. The chain recombines TRBV7-9 with TRBJ2-5, with 7 bases aligning to TRBD2. CDR3 length equals 17 residues. J was trimmed by 2 bases and V by 2 bases; bases with no gene match: 11. Germline CDR1 SEHNR, CDR2 FQNEAQ (reference sequence).

Details on this clone: The sample contains more than one DNA sequence encoding this CDR3. The genes are TRBV7-9 and TRBJ2-7; D is tentatively TRBD1 or TRBD2 (6 bases each). Trimming pared 4 bases from V and 0 bases from J, leaving 7 bases between. The CDR3 is 13 amino acids. The germline V gene encodes CDR1 SEHNR and CDR2 FQNEAQ (reference sequence). CDR3 loop: CASSSGASYEQYF. CDR3 nucleotides: TGTGCCAGCAGCTCGGGGGCCTCCTACGAGCAGTACTTC.

The chain is built from TRBV27 and TRBJ2-2; D is uncertain. Deletions cut 4 bases from V and 8 bases from J, with 23 bases between. CDR1 MNHEY and CDR2 SMNVEV come from the germline V gene (reference sequence). The CDR3 consists of 17 residues. CDR3 DNA sequence: TGTGCCAGCAGTTCCCACTCCGGCCTCGTTGTCACTGGGGAGCTGTTTTTT. Translating it yields CASSSHSGLVVTGELFF.

About this clone: Other DNA sequences within the sample encode an identical CDR3. CDR3 sequence: CASSIELAGAYEQYF. CDR3 nucleotide sequence: TGTGCCAGTAGTATAGAGCTCGCGGGGGCCTACGAGCAGTACTTC. This chain joins TRBV19 and TRBJ2-7, with 7 bases matching TRBD2. Germline V CDR1 and CDR2: LNHDA, SQIVND (reference sequence). This CDR3 has 15 amino acids. The trim removed 0 bases at V and 2 bases at J, leaving 4 bases unmatched.

The chain carries TRBV5-1 and TRBJ2-5; the D gene is possibly TRBD1 (5 bases). The CDR3 has 14 amino acids. From germline, CDR1 is SGHRS and CDR2 YFSETQ. With 0 bases removed from V and 5 bases from J, the gap between germline ends came to 11 bases. The CDR3 reads CASSLVGARETQYF. The CDR3 region has the DNA TGCGCCAGCAGCTTGGTTGGGGCTCGGGAGACCCAGTACTTC.

The V gene is TRBV4-1, the J gene TRBJ1-1, with no clear D. The germline V gene encodes CDR1 MGHRA and CDR2 YSYEKL. Trimming shortened V by 4 bases and J by 4 bases, and 16 bases separated the two germline ends. The CDR3 is made up of 15 amino acids. In DNA form, the CDR3 reads TGCGCCAGCAGCCCTCACGAGGGAGGGCGCACTGAAGCTTTCTTT. Protein sequence: CASSPHEGGRTEAFF.

This chain joins TRBV28 and TRBJ2-1, with a tentative D call TRBD2 (5 bases). Germline lookup yields CDR1 MDHEN and CDR2 SYDVKM. The CDR3 loop spans 15 amino acids. V lost 6 bases to trimming and J lost 8 bases, with 20 bases between them. CDR3 sequence (DNA): TGTGCCAGCAGCCATGGCCTAGGAGGTTCGGATGAGCAGTTCTTC. Its translation: CASSHGLGGSDEQFF. Complete variable domain (other parts from reference TRBV28 and TRBJ2-1): DVKVTQSSRYLVKRTGEKVFLECVQDMDHENMFWYRQDPGLGLRLIYFSYDVKMKEKGDIPEGYSVSREKKERFSLILESASTNQTSMYLCASSHGLGGSDEQFFGPGTRLTVL.

The genes are TRBV14 and TRBJ1-2; D may be TRBD1 (6 bases). With 6 bases removed from V and 0 bases from J, the gap between germline ends came to 8 bases. The CDR3 sequence is 13 residues long. Germline V gene data show CDR1 as SGHDN and CDR2 as FVKESK. The CDR3, as DNA: TGTGCCAGCAGGACAGGATCTAACTATGGCTACACCTTC. It is translated as CASRTGSNYGYTF.

The table lists this clone with a few counts. The chain joins TRBV27 to TRBJ1-1; 8 bases map to TRBD1. This CDR3 spans 13 amino acids. Losses at the gene ends were 6 bases for V and 11 bases for J; bases not matched to a gene: 11. CDR1 is MNHEY and CDR2 is SMNVEV in the germline V gene (reference sequence). CDR3 DNA sequence: TGTGCCAGCAGCCCTGGGACAGGCTTCCTGGCTTTCTTT. Residues: CASSPGTGFLAFF.

The genes are TRBV6-6 and TRBJ2-5; no firm D call. The CDR3 length is 15 residues. The V and J ends lost 0 bases and 3 bases respectively, with 11 bases between them. The germline V gene has CDR1 MNHNY and CDR2 SVGAGI (reference sequence). CDR3 sequence reads: CASSYSYTDKETQYF. The CDR3 DNA reads TGTGCCAGCAGTTACTCGTATACAGATAAAGAGACCCAGTACTTC.

V gene TRBV5-6 combines with J gene TRBJ2-1; weak D call: TRBD1 (6 bases). CDR3 length: 15 amino acids. V lost 2 bases and J lost 2, with 11 bases in between. Germline-derived CDR1 and CDR2 are SGHDT and YYEEEE. In DNA form, the CDR3 reads TGTGCCAGCAGCTTACACAGGGCACCCTACAATGAGCAGTTCTTC. It translates to CASSLHRAPYNEQFF.

V and J are TRBV9 and TRBJ2-3; D may match TRBD1 or TRBD2 (5 bases each). Trimming took off 3 bases at V and 4 bases at J, with 15 bases between the two ends. Germline assignment: CDR1 SGDLS and CDR2 YYNGEE. CDR3 length: 15 residues. DNA for the CDR3: TGTGCCAGCAGCGACGGGACCACGCCTGCAGATACGCAGTATTTT. Its protein is CASSDGTTPADTQYF.